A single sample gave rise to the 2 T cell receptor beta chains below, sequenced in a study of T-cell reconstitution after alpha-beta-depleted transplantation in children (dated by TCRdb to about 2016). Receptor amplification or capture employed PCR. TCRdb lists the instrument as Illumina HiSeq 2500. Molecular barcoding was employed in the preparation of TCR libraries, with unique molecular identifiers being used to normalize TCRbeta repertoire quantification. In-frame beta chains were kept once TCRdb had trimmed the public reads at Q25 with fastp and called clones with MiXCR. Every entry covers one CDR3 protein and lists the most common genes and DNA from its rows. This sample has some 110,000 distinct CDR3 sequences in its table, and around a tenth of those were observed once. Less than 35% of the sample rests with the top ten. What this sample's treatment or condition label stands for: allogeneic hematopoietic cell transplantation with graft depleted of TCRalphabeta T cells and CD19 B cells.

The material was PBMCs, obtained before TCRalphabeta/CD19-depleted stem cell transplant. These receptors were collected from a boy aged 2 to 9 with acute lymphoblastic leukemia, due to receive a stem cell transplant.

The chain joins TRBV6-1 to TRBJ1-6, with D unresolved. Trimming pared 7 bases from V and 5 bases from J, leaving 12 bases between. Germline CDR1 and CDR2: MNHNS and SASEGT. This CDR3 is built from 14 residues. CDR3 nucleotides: TGTGCCAGCAATCCAGCCGGAGATAATTCACCCCTCCACTTT. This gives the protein CASNPAGDNSPLHF.

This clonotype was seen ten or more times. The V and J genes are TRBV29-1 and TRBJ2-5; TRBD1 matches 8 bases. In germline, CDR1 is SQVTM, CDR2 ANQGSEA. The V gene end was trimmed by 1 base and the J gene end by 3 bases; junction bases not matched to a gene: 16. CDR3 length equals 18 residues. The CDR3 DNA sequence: TGCAGCGTTGAAGGTCTGACAGGGGCCCCGGACAGCGAAGAGACCCAGTACTTC. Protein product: CSVEGLTGAPDSEETQYF.